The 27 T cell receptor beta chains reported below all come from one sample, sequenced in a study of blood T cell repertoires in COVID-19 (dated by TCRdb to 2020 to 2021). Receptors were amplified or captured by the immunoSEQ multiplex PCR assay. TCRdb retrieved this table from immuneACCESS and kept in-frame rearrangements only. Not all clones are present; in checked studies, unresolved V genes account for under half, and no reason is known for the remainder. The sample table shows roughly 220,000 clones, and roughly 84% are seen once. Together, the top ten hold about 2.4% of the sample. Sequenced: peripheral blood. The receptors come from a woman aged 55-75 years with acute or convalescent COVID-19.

CDR3 amino acids: CASSAATQGYTGELFF. The CDR3 DNA reads as TGTGCCAGCAGCGCCGCCACGCAGGGGTACACCGGGGAGCTGTTTTTT. The chain has TRBV9 and TRBJ2-2; D is perhaps TRBD1 (6 bases). CDR3 length equals 16 residues. The V gene lost 3 bases and the J gene lost 3 bases, with 15 bases spanning the gap. The V gene's germline CDR1 is SGDLS and CDR2 YYNGEE.

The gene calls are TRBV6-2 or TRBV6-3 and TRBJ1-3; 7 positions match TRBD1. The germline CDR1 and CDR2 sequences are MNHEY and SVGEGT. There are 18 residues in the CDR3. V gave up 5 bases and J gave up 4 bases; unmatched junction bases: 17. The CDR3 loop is CASSQRLKGQKKGNTIYF. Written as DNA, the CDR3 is TGTGCCAGCAGTCAACGACTAAAGGGACAGAAAAAAGGAAACACCATATATTTT.

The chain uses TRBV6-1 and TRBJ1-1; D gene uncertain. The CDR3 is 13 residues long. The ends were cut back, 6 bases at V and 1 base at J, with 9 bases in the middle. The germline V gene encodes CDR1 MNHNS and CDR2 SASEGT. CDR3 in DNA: TGTGCCAGCAGAGAAACACCGAACACTGAAGCTTTCTTT. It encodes CASRETPNTEAFF.

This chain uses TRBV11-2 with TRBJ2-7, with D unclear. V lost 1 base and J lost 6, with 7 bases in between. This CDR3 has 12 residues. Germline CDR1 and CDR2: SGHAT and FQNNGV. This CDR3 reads CASSLGYSEQYF. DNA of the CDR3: TGTGCCAGCAGCTTAGGATACAGCGAGCAGTACTTC. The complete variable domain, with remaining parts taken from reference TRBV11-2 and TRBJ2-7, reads EAGVAQSPRYKIIEKRQSVAFWCNPISGHATLYWYQQILGQGPKLLIQFQNNGVVDDSQLPKDRFSAERLKGVDSTLKIQPAKLEDSAVYLCASSLGYSEQYFGPGTRLTVT.

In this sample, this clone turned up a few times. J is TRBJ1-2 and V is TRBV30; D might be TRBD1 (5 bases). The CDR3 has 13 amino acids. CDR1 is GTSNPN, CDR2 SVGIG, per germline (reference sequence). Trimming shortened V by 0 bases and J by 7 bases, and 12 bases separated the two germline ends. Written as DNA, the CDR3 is TGTGCCTGGAGTGTACGCGGGGCGCGTGGCTACACCTTC. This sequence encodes CAWSVRGARGYTF.

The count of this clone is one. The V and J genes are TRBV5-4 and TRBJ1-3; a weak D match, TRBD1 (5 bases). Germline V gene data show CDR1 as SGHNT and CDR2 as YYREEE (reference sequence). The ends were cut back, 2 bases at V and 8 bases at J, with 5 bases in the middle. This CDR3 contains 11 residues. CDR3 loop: CASSLGDTIYF. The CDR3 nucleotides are TGTGCCAGCAGCTTAGGGGACACCATATATTTT. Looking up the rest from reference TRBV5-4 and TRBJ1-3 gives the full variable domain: ETGVTQSPTHLIKTRGQQVTLRCSSQSGHNTVSWYQQALGQGPQFIFQYYREEENGRGNFPPRFSGLQFPNYSSELNVNALELDDSALYLCASSLGDTIYFGEGSWLTVV.

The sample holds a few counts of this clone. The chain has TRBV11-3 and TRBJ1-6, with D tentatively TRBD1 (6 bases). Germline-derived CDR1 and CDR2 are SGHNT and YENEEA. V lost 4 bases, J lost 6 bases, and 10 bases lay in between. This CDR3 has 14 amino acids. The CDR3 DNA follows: TGTGCCAGCAGCTCCGGACAGACTAATTCACCCCTCCACTTT. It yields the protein CASSSGQTNSPLHF.

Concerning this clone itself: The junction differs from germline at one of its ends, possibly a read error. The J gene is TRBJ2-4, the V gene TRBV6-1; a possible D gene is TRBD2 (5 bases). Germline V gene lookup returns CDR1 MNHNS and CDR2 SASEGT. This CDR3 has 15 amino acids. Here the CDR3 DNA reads TGTGCCAGCAGTGAAGGTCTCCTAGCCACAAACATTCAGTACTTC. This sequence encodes CASSEGLLATNIQYF.

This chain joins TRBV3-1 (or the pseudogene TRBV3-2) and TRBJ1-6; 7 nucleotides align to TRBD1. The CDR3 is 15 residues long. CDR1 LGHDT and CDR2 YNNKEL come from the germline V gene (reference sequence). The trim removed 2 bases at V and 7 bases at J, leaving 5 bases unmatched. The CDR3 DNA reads TGTGCCAGCAGCCAACTTGACAGGGACAATTCACCCCTCCACTTT. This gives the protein CASSQLDRDNSPLHF.

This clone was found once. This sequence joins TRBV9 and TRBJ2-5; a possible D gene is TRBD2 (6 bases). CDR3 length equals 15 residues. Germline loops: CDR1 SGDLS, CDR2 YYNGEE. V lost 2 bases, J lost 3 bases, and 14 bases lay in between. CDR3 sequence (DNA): TGTGCCAGCAGCGTGACTAGTCGCCCCGAAGAGACCCAGTACTTC. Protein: CASSVTSRPEETQYF.

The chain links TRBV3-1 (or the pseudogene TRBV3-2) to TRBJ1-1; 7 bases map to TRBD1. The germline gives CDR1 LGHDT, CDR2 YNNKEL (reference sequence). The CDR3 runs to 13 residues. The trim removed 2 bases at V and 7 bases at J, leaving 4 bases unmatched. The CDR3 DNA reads TGTGCCAGCAGCCAAAGGGGGGACAGTGAAGCTTTCTTT. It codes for CASSQRGDSEAFF.

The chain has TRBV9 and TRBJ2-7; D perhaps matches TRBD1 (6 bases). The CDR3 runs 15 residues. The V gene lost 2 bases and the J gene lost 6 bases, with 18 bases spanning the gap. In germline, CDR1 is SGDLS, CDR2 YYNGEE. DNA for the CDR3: TGTGCCAGCAGCGTCCGACCAGGGGCCGGTGGCGAGCAGTACTTC. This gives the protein CASSVRPGAGGEQYF. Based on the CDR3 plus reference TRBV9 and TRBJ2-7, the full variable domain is DSGVTQTPKHLITATGQRVTLRCSPRSGDLSVYWYQQSLDQGLQFLIQYYNGEERAKGNILERFSAQQFPDLHSELNLSSLELGDSALYFCASSVRPGAGGEQYFGPGTRLTVT.

CDR3 nucleotides: TGTGCCACCAGCAGGGGGGACTTTGGCTACACCTTC. Protein product: CATSRGDFGYTF. The chain couples TRBV15 to TRBJ1-2; D might be TRBD1 (5 bases). CDR1 and CDR2 (germline): LNHNV, YYDKDF (reference sequence). The CDR3 consists of 12 residues. Trimming stripped 3 bases from V and 7 bases from J, with 9 bases between. The full variable domain, completed using reference TRBV15 and TRBJ1-2, is DAMVIQNPRYQVTQFGKPVTLSCSQTLNHNVMYWYQQKSSQAPKLLFHYYDKDFNNEADTPDNFQSRRPNTSFCFLDIRSPGLGDTAMYLCATSRGDFGYTFGSGTRLTVV.

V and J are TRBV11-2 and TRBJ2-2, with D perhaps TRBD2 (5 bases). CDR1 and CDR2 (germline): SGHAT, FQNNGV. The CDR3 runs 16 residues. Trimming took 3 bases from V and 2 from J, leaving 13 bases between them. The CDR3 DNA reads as TGTGCCAGCAGCTTTTATGTAGCGACTAACACCGGGGAGCTGTTTTTT. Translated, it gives CASSFYVATNTGELFF.

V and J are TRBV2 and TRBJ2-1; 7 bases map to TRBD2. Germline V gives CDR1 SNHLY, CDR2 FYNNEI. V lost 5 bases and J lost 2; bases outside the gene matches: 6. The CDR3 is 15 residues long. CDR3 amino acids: CASSWAGDPYNEQFF. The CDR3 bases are TGTGCCAGCAGTTGGGCGGGGGATCCCTACAATGAGCAGTTCTTC.

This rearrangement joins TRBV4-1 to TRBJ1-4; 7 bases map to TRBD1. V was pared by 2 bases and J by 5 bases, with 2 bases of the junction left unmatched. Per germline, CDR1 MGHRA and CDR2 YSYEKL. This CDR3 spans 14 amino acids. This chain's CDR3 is CASSQTGANEKLFF. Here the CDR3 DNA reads TGCGCCAGCAGCCAAACAGGGGCGAATGAAAAACTGTTTTTT.

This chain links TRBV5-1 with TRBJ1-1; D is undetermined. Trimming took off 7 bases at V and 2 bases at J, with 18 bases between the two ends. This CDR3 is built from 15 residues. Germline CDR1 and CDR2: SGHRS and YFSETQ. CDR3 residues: CASPGSPGLNTEAFF. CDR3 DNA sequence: TGCGCCAGCCCCGGGTCCCCCGGCCTCAACACTGAAGCTTTCTTT.

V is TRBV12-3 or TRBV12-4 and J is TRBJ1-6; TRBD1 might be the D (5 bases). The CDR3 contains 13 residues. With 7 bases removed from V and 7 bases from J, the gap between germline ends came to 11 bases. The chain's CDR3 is CASKPGFNSPLHF. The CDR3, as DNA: TGTGCCAGCAAACCAGGGTTCAATTCACCCCTCCACTTT.

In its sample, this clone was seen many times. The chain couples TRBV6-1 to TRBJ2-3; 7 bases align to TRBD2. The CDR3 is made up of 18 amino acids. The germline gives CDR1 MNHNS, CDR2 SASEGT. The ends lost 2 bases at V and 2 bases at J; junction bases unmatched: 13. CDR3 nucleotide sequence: TGTGCCAGCAGTGAATGGGAGGGTCGTAGCGGATTCACAGATACGCAGTATTTT. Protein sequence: CASSEWEGRSGFTDTQYF.

The CDR3 DNA reads as TGCAGCGTTGAAGGGCCAGGGGGGAGCACAGATACGCAGTATTTT. Translated: CSVEGPGGSTDTQYF. The chain is built from TRBV29-1 and TRBJ2-3; TRBD1 might be the D (7 bases). Germline V gene lookup returns CDR1 SQVTM and CDR2 ANQGSEA. The CDR3 is 15 amino acids. V dropped 1 base and J dropped 0 bases, with 11 bases sitting between them.

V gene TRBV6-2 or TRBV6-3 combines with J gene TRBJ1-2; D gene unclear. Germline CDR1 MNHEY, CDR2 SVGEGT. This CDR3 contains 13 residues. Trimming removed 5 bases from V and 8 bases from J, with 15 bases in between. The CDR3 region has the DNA TGTGCCAGCAGTATCACCGTGCGGCGGGGCTACACCTTC. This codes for CASSITVRRGYTF.

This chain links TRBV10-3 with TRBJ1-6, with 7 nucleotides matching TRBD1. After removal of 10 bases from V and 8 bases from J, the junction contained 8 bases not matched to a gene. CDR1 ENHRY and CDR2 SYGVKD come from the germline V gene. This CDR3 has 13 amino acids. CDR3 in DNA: TGTGCCACCGGGGGGGGACAGTATTCACCCCTCCACTTT. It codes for CATGGGQYSPLHF.

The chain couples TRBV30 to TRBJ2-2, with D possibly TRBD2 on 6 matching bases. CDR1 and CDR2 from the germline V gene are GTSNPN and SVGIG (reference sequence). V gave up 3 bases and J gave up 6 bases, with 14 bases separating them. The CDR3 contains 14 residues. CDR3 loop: CAWRKVSGPGELFF. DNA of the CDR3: TGTGCCTGGAGAAAAGTTAGCGGTCCCGGGGAGCTGTTTTTT.

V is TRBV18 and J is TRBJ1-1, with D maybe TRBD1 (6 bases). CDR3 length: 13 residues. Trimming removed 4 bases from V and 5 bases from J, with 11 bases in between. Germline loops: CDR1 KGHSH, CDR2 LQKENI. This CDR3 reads CASSQTGGTEAFF. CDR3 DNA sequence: TGTGCCAGCTCACAGACAGGTGGGACTGAAGCTTTCTTT.

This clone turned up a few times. The CDR3 DNA is TGTGCCAGCAGCTTGTCTAGCTCCTACAATGAGCAGTTCTTC. Translated, it gives CASSLSSSYNEQFF. The gene calls are TRBV5-4 and TRBJ2-1; D gene uncertain. This CDR3 has 14 amino acids. The V gene lost 1 base and the J gene lost 0 bases, with 5 bases spanning the gap. Germline loops: CDR1 SGHNT, CDR2 YYREEE (reference sequence). The full variable domain, in which reference TRBV5-4 and TRBJ2-1 provide the parts outside the CDR3, is ETGVTQSPTHLIKTRGQQVTLRCSSQSGHNTVSWYQQALGQGPQFIFQYYREEENGRGNFPPRFSGLQFPNYSSELNVNALELDDSALYLCASSLSSSYNEQFFGPGTRLTVL.

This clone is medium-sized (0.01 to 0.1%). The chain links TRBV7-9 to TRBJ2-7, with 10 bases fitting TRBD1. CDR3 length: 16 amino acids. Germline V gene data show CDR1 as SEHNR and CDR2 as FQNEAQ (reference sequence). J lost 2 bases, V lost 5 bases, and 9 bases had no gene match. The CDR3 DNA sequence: TGTGCCAGCAGCAAACTACCTGGACAGGGGGCCTACGAGCAGTACTTC. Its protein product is CASSKLPGQGAYEQYF.

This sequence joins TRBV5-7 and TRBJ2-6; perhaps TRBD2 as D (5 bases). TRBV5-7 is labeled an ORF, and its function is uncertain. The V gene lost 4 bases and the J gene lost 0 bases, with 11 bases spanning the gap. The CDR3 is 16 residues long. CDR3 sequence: CASSLRASSGANVLTF. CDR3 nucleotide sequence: TGTGCCAGCAGCCTGCGGGCGAGCTCTGGGGCCAACGTCCTGACTTTC.